This T cell receptor (beta chain) was observed in a study of blood T cell repertoires in COVID-19. Study at large: The cDNA or gDNA used as material had been derived from T cells, B-cell-depleted T cells, or PBMCs.

This clone has a single count. Germline loops: CDR1 GTSNPN, CDR2 SVGIG (reference sequence). CDR3 length: 13 residues. The germline V and J ends were trimmed by 3 bases and 4 bases, with 10 bases remaining between them. Assay used: immunoSEQ multiplex PCR; TCRdb lists only in-frame clones, some missing. The sample consists of 350,000 to 450,000 clones, 90% to 95% of them appearing once. All enrollees were roughly 18 to 89 years old and from approximately 25 US areas. Participant reports of clinical history set cohort assignment. Exposed volunteers were people who met a COVID-19 case within 2 weeks before study entry.

The specimen was PBMCs or T cells enriched from blood (not recorded which). The chain couples TRBV30 to TRBJ1-5; D possibly corresponds to TRBD1 (5 bases). The receptor was derived from a woman between 35 and 50 years old who had been exposed to COVID-19. CDR3 amino acids: CAWSSGPNQPQHF. CDR3 DNA: TGTGCCTGGAGCTCAGGGCCGAATCAGCCCCAGCATTTT.